These 9 T cell receptor beta chains were sequenced from one sample in a study of graft-versus-host responses after intestinal transplantation. The study plated roughly 200,000 CFSE-labeled responders with roughly 200,000 irradiated, violet-dye-labeled stimulators. Only in-frame clones appear in the TCRdb table, and some are missing; sequencing was by immunoSEQ multiplex PCR. Here the sample spans 13,000 to 15,000 clones, less than 45% being singletons. The material sequenced was alloreactive CD8+ T cells from a mixed lymphocyte reaction culture, taken before intestinal transplant. Subset specified: CFSE-low proliferating T cells sorted from approximately 6-day pre-transplant mixed lymphocyte reaction (GvH or HvG direction). All receptors derive from a human patient who received an intestinal transplant.

The chain combines TRBV19 with TRBJ2-1; TRBD2 matches at 11 bases. The V gene end was trimmed by 4 bases and the J gene end by 6 bases; junction bases not matched to a gene: 5. This CDR3 is built from 15 residues. The germline V gene encodes CDR1 LNHDA and CDR2 SQIVND (reference sequence). The CDR3 coding sequence is TGTGCCAGTAGTACTCTAACTAGCGGGGGCAATGAGCAGTTCTTC. This gives the protein CASSTLTSGGNEQFF.

V and J are TRBV30 and TRBJ2-7; no definite D call. Deletions cut 0 bases from V and 4 bases from J, with 10 bases between. The CDR3 is 13 amino acids. Germline loops: CDR1 GTSNPN, CDR2 SVGIG (reference sequence). The CDR3 sequence is CAWSVGSEYEQYF. The DNA for the CDR3 is TGTGCCTGGAGTGTAGGCAGCGAGTACGAGCAGTACTTC.

This clone is labeled as medium-sized. This chain connects TRBV6-1 to TRBJ2-1, with 11 bases lining up with TRBD1. Germline assignment: CDR1 MNHNS and CDR2 SASEGT. The CDR3 loop spans 17 amino acids. J lost 8 bases, V lost 4 bases, and 13 bases had no gene match. The CDR3 bases are TGTGCCAGCAGTGCCTCCCGGGGGACAGGGGGAAGGGATGAGCAGTTCTTC. Translating it yields CASSASRGTGGRDEQFF.

The rearrangement uses TRBV5-1 and TRBJ1-2; 10 positions agree with TRBD1. Germline values: CDR1 SGHRS, CDR2 YFSETQ. CDR3 size: 16 residues. The junction had 8 bases not matched to a gene; V was cut back by 1 base and J by 5 bases. The CDR3 sequence: CASSLMGQGPGYGYTF. DNA for the CDR3: TGCGCCAGCAGCTTGATGGGACAGGGGCCAGGGTATGGCTACACCTTC.

The V and J genes are TRBV4-1 and TRBJ1-5; TRBD1 might be the D (6 bases). There are 15 residues in the CDR3. The germline CDR1 and CDR2 sequences are MGHRA and YSYEKL. The V end lost 2 bases, the J end lost 1 base, and 9 bases lay between the germline ends. The CDR3 sequence is CASSQIGTSNQPQHF. Here the CDR3 DNA reads TGCGCCAGCAGCCAAATAGGGACAAGCAATCAGCCCCAGCATTTT.

The chain links TRBV2 to TRBJ2-7; 9 bases map to TRBD1. J lost 5 bases, V lost 7 bases, and 9 bases had no gene match. The CDR3 is made up of 14 amino acids. Per the germline V gene, CDR1 is SNHLY and CDR2 is FYNNEI. The chain's CDR3 is CASTTRTGEDEQYF. The CDR3 nucleotides are TGTGCCAGCACTACTAGGACAGGGGAGGACGAGCAGTACTTC.

The genes are TRBV5-8 and TRBJ2-1; 9 bases match TRBD1. The CDR3 length is 14 residues. The junction had 2 bases not matched to a gene; V was cut back by 3 bases and J by 4 bases. CDR1 SGHTS and CDR2 YDEGEE come from the germline V gene. The CDR3 spells CASSYRGPYNEQFF. The DNA of the CDR3 is TGTGCCAGCAGCTACAGGGGGCCTTACAATGAGCAGTTCTTC.

The chain combines TRBV4-3 with TRBJ2-1, with D tentatively TRBD1 (5 bases). Germline CDR1 and CDR2: LGHNA and YSLEER. This CDR3 is built from 15 residues. The V end lost 2 bases, the J end lost 9 bases, and 17 bases lay between the germline ends. The CDR3 DNA reads as TGCGCCAGCAGCCAATTCAAGGGGCTTAACGGTGAGCAGTTCTTC. Amino acids: CASSQFKGLNGEQFF.

Relative to its sample, this clone is medium-sized. The CDR3 sequence is CASSYAQTYTEAFF. Here the CDR3 DNA reads TGTGCCAGCAGTTACGCTCAGACTTACACTGAAGCTTTCTTT. The genes are TRBV6-5 and TRBJ1-1; D ambiguous. V was trimmed by 2 bases and J by 3 bases, leaving 10 bases between them. Germline V gene data show CDR1 as MNHEY and CDR2 as SVGAGI. This CDR3 region has 14 residues.